Each of the 24 T cell receptor beta chains below was sequenced from the same sample in a study of PD-1 blockade in classical Hodgkin lymphoma. Described time point: newly diagnosed, previously untreated cHL patient sample. Thawed PBMCs supplied CD8+ T cells via magnetic negative selection. The method was immunoSEQ multiplex PCR; TCRdb's version includes in-frame clones alone and lacks a portion of them. The sample includes some 10,000 clones, 86% of them seen just once. Source material: CD8+ T cells from blood. The receptors were sampled from a human donor with classical Hodgkin lymphoma.

The chain is built from TRBV5-8 and TRBJ1-1, with D maybe TRBD1 (5 bases). V lost 5 bases and J lost 4, with 12 bases in between. Per germline, CDR1 SGHTS and CDR2 YDEGEE. This CDR3 contains 13 residues. This CDR3 reads CASSRGGVTEAFF. CDR3 in DNA: TGTGCCAGCAGTCGAGGAGGGGTCACTGAAGCTTTCTTT.

The chain uses TRBV10-3 and TRBJ1-5, with TRBD1 matching over 7 bases. The CDR3 runs to 17 residues. J gave up 3 bases and V 0 bases, and 8 bases lay outside the gene matches. Germline CDR1 reads ENHRY; CDR2 reads SYGVKD. The CDR3 spells CAISESVQGPPNQPQHF. The CDR3 bases are TGTGCCATCAGTGAGTCCGTACAGGGGCCCCCCAATCAGCCCCAGCATTTT.

The chain is built from TRBV7-7 and TRBJ2-7, with 8 nucleotides matching TRBD1. From germline, CDR1 is SSHAT and CDR2 FNYEAQ (reference sequence). The junction had 3 bases not matched to a gene; V was cut back by 2 bases and J by 3 bases. The CDR3 runs 14 residues. CDR3 region: CASSLRTGLYEQYF. DNA for the CDR3: TGTGCCAGCAGCTTACGGACAGGGCTCTACGAGCAGTACTTC.

This rearrangement joins TRBV15 to TRBJ1-5; TRBD1 agrees at 11 bases. The CDR3 length is 15 residues. The germline V gene has CDR1 LNHNV and CDR2 YYDKDF (reference sequence). V lost 8 bases and J lost 7; bases outside the gene matches: 10. The CDR3 DNA reads as TGTGCCACCGATACCGGGGGACAGGGGGGCCAGCCCCAGCATTTT. As protein: CATDTGGQGGQPQHF.

The chain has TRBV5-6 and TRBJ1-2, with unresolved D. The CDR3 extends over 13 amino acids. Germline CDR1 is SGHDT and CDR2 is YYEEEE. Trimming took 3 bases from V and 2 from J, leaving 8 bases between them. This chain's CDR3 is CASSSPRNYGYTF. The CDR3 bases are TGTGCCAGCAGCTCCCCAAGGAACTATGGCTACACCTTC.

The V gene is TRBV6-5, the J gene TRBJ1-2, with unresolved D. The CDR3 covers 14 residues. Germline V gives CDR1 MNHEY, CDR2 SVGAGI. V lost 5 bases and J 2 bases, leaving 12 bases between the germline ends. The CDR3 reads CASSLEAGNYGYTF. The CDR3 nucleotides are TGTGCCAGCAGTCTAGAGGCGGGAAACTATGGCTACACCTTC.

V and J are TRBV25-1 and TRBJ1-6; 7 bases map to TRBD1. V gave up 3 bases and J gave up 3 bases; unmatched junction bases: 8. The CDR3 contains 17 residues. Germline loops: CDR1 MGHDK, CDR2 SYGVNS. The CDR3 here is CASSDSGGQFYNSPLHF. The CDR3, as DNA: TGTGCCAGCAGTGACTCGGGGGGACAGTTCTATAATTCACCCCTCCACTTT.

The chain combines TRBV9 with TRBJ2-1; D may be TRBD1 or TRBD2 (6 bases each). Deletions cut 0 bases from V and 0 bases from J, with 19 bases between. From germline, CDR1 is SGDLS and CDR2 YYNGEE. The CDR3 contains 19 residues. DNA of the CDR3: TGTGCCAGCAGCGTAGCGTTTCATGGGGGGCTCGGCTCCTACAATGAGCAGTTCTTC. Translated: CASSVAFHGGLGSYNEQFF.

In nucleotides, the CDR3 is TGTGCCAGCAGTCCTCTGAGGACAGGGCTGAAAACCTACGAGCAGTACTTC. Its translation is CASSPLRTGLKTYEQYF. The V and J genes are TRBV27 and TRBJ2-7, with TRBD1 identical over 8 bases. The CDR3 contains 17 residues. CDR1 and CDR2 from the germline V gene are MNHEY and SMNVEV (reference sequence). Trimming at V came to 5 bases and at J to 2 bases, leaving 14 bases not matched to a gene.

V is TRBV9 and J is TRBJ1-6; 7 positions agree with TRBD1. Trimming cost V 2 bases and J 7 bases; bases outside gene matches: 6. Germline CDR1 and CDR2: SGDLS and YYNGEE. The CDR3 consists of 15 residues. The CDR3 nucleotides read TGTGCCAGCAGCGTTCGAAGGGGGCCCAATTCACCCCTCCACTTT. Its protein product is CASSVRRGPNSPLHF.

The chain recombines TRBV13 with TRBJ1-1, with 8 bases lining up with TRBD1. The CDR3 loop spans 13 amino acids. Germline trimming cut 5 bases from V and 6 bases from J; bases unmatched to any gene: 5. Germline V gene lookup returns CDR1 PRHDT and CDR2 FYEKMQ (reference sequence). The CDR3 DNA reads TGTGCCAGCAGCCTTGACAGGGGCCCTGAAGCTTTCTTT. Encoded protein: CASSLDRGPEAFF.

This clone was seen a few times. This chain links TRBV19 with TRBJ2-2; D possibly corresponds to TRBD1 (6 bases). Deletions cut 6 bases from V and 3 bases from J, with 14 bases between. Germline loops: CDR1 LNHDA, CDR2 SQIVND (reference sequence). This CDR3 is built from 15 residues. CDR3 residues: CASRIQGPDTGELFF. The DNA of the CDR3 is TGTGCCAGTAGGATACAGGGTCCGGACACCGGGGAGCTGTTTTTT.

The V call is TRBV28, the J call TRBJ1-5; no clear D gene. Germline CDR1 and CDR2: MDHEN and SYDVKM. The germline V and J ends were trimmed by 6 bases and 2 bases, with 11 bases remaining between them. The CDR3 totals 14 residues. CDR3 nucleotides: TGTGCCAGCAGGCGGACCCCTCGCAATCAGCCCCAGCATTTT. It encodes CASRRTPRNQPQHF.

The V and J genes are TRBV2 and TRBJ1-1, with D maybe TRBD1 (5 bases). The CDR3 spans 15 residues. V dropped 9 bases and J dropped 1 base, with 18 bases sitting between them. CDR1 and CDR2 (germline): SNHLY, FYNNEI. CDR3 amino acids: CARRLRRGTNTEAFF. The DNA of the CDR3 is TGTGCCAGAAGACTCCGACGGGGCACGAACACTGAAGCTTTCTTT.

CDR3 loop: CASSLGGQGNYGYTF. Written as DNA, the CDR3 is TGTGCCAGCAGCTTAGGGGGGCAGGGAAACTATGGCTACACCTTC. J is TRBJ1-2 and V is TRBV7-9; TRBD1 might be the D (6 bases). Trimming took 1 base from V and 2 from J, leaving 11 bases between them. The V gene's germline CDR1 is SEHNR and CDR2 FQNEAQ (reference sequence). This CDR3 comprises 15 residues. Supplemented by reference TRBV7-9 and TRBJ1-2, the full variable domain reads DTGVSQNPRHKITKRGQNVTFRCDPISEHNRLYWYRQTLGQGPEFLTYFQNEAQLEKSRLLSDRFSAERPKGSFSTLEIQRTEQGDSAMYLCASSLGGQGNYGYTFGSGTRLTVV.

This sequence joins TRBV7-8 and TRBJ2-1; the D is unclear. This CDR3 has 16 amino acids. From germline, CDR1 is SGHVS and CDR2 FQNEAQ. The V end lost 1 base, the J end lost 9 bases, and 19 bases lay between the germline ends. The CDR3 DNA reads as TGTGCCAGCAGCTTAGTCCGATCAATTGCGTACGCTGAGCAGTTCTTC. Protein sequence: CASSLVRSIAYAEQFF.

This chain joins TRBV11-2 and TRBJ2-3; D call uncertain. Germline CDR1 is SGHAT and CDR2 is FQNNGV. V shed 1 base and J shed 3 bases, with 5 bases lying between them. CDR3 length equals 13 residues. The CDR3 reads CASSLGRTDTQYF. The CDR3 DNA reads TGTGCCAGCAGCTTAGGTAGGACAGATACGCAGTATTTT.

The chain couples TRBV28 to TRBJ1-1; the D gene is possibly TRBD1 (6 bases). The CDR3 has 13 residues. In germline, CDR1 is MDHEN, CDR2 SYDVKM. The V and J ends lost 6 bases and 5 bases respectively, with 13 bases between them. This chain's CDR3 is CASRTFQGTEAFF. The CDR3 coding sequence is TGTGCCAGCAGAACCTTCCAGGGGACTGAAGCTTTCTTT.

J is TRBJ2-7 and V is TRBV6-5, with 9 bases matching TRBD1. The CDR3 totals 14 residues. Trimming cost V 2 bases and J 6 bases; bases outside gene matches: 5. Germline loops: CDR1 MNHEY, CDR2 SVGAGI. The CDR3 nucleotides are TGTGCCAGCAGTTACAGGACAGGGGCGGGCGAGCAGTACTTC. Protein product: CASSYRTGAGEQYF.

The chain couples TRBV5-5 to TRBJ1-5, with 8 bases identical to TRBD1. The CDR3 sequence is 16 residues long. The V gene's germline CDR1 is SGHKS and CDR2 YYEKEE (reference sequence). V was pared by 4 bases and J by 4 bases, with 10 bases of the junction left unmatched. The CDR3 spells CASSPTDRALNQPQHF. CDR3 nucleotides: TGTGCCAGCAGCCCTACGGACAGGGCGCTTAATCAGCCCCAGCATTTT.

The chain is built from TRBV4-1 and TRBJ2-7, with D perhaps being TRBD1 or TRBD2 (6 bases each). The V and J ends lost 3 bases and 2 bases respectively, with 14 bases between them. The CDR3 loop spans 15 amino acids. Germline CDR1 is MGHRA and CDR2 is YSYEKL. CDR3 amino acids: CASSQGRGVTYEQYF. The CDR3 DNA reads as TGCGCCAGCAGCCAGGGTAGGGGGGTCACCTACGAGCAGTACTTC.

This rearrangement joins TRBV10-3 to TRBJ2-1, with D perhaps being TRBD1 or TRBD2 (6 bases each). Germline V gene sequence: CDR1 ENHRY, CDR2 SYGVKD. The V and J ends lost 0 bases and 8 bases respectively, with 8 bases between them. The CDR3 has 13 amino acids. The CDR3 sequence is CAISESRGDEQFF. For the CDR3, the DNA is TGTGCCATCAGTGAGTCGAGGGGGGATGAGCAGTTCTTC.

The chain combines TRBV15 with TRBJ1-5, with TRBD1 identical over 7 bases. This CDR3 is built from 18 residues. The V gene's germline CDR1 is LNHNV and CDR2 YYDKDF (reference sequence). With 3 bases clipped from V and 2 bases from J, the junction kept 13 bases outside the gene matches. CDR3 in DNA: TGTGCCACCAGCAGGGGCCGACAGGGATACAGGGGCAATCAGCCCCAGCATTTT. Amino acids: CATSRGRQGYRGNQPQHF.

This chain joins TRBV13 and TRBJ2-5; D possibly corresponds to TRBD1 (6 bases). Germline V gives CDR1 PRHDT, CDR2 FYEKMQ (reference sequence). The V and J ends lost 3 bases and 7 bases respectively, with 12 bases between them. The CDR3 is 13 amino acids. CDR3 in DNA: TGTGCCAGCAGCTTCGCCGGCAGGGGGACCCAGTACTTC. This sequence encodes CASSFAGRGTQYF.